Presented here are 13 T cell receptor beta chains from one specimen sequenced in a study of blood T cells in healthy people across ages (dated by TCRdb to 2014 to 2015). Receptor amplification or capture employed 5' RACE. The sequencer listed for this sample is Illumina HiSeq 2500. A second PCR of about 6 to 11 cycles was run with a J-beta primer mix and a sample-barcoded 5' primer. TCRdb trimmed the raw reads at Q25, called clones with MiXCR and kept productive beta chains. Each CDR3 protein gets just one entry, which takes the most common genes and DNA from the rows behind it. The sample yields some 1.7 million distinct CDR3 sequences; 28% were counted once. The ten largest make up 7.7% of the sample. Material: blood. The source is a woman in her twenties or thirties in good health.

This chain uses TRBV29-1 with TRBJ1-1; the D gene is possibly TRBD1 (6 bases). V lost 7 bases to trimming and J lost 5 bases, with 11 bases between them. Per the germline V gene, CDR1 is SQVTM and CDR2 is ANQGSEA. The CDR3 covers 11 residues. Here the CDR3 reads CSGFQGTEAFF. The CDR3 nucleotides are TGCAGCGGATTCCAGGGGACTGAAGCTTTCTTT.

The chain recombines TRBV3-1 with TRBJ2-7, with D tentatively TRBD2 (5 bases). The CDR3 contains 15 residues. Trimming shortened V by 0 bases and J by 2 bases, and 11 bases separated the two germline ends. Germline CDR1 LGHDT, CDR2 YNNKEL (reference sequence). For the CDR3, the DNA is TGTGCCAGCAGCCAAGATCCAGCGGTGACCTACGAGCAGTACTTC. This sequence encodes CASSQDPAVTYEQYF.

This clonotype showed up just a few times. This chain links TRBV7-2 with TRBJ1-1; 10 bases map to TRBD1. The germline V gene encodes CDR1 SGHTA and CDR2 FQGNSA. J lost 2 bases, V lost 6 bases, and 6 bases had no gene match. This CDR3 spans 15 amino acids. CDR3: CASSTGTGVNTEAFF. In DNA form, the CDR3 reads TGTGCCAGCAGTACCGGGACAGGGGTTAACACTGAAGCTTTCTTT.

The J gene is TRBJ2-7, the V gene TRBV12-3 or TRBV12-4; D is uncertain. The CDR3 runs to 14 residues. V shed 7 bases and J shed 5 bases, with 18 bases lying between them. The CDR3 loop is CASTLSLVVHEQYF. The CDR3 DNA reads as TGTGCCAGCACCCTAAGTTTGGTGGTCCACGAGCAGTACTTC.

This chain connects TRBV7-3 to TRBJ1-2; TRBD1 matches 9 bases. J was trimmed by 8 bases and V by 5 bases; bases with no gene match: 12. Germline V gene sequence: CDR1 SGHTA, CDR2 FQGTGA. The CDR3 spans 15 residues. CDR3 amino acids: CASSINPGQGVGYTF. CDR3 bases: TGTGCCAGCAGCATCAACCCGGGACAGGGTGTCGGCTACACCTTC.

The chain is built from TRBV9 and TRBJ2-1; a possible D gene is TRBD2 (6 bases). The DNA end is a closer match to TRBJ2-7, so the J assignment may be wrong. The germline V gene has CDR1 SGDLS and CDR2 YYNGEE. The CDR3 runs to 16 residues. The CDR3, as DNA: TGTGCCAGCAGCCCCGGGCGGGGAAGCTCCTACAATGAGCAGTACTTC. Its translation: CASSPGRGSSYNEQYF.

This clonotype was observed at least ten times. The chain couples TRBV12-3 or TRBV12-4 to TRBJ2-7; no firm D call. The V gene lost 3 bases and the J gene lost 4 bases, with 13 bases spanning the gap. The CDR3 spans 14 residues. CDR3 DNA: TGTGCCAGCAGTTTTTCAGAGCTGGGGTACGAGCAGTACTTC. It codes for CASSFSELGYEQYF.

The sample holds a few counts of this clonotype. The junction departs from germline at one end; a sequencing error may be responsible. CDR3 in DNA: TGTGCCAGCAGCTTAATAAGTATGGGGTACAGTGAGCAGTTCTTC. Translation gives CASSLISMGYSEQFF. This chain joins TRBV7-6 and TRBJ2-1; no firm D call. Germline-derived CDR1 and CDR2 are SGHVS and FNYEAQ. This CDR3 spans 15 amino acids.

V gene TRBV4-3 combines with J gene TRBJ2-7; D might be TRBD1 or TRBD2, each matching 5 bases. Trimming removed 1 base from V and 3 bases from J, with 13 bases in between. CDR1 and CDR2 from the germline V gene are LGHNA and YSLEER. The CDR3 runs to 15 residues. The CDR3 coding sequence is TGCGCCAGCAGCCAAGTGGGTGGGGGAGACTACGAGCAGTACTTC. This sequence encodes CASSQVGGGDYEQYF.

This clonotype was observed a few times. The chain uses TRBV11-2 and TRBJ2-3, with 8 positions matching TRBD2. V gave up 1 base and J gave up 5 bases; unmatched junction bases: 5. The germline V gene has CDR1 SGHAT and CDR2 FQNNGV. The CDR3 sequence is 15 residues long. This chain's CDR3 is CASSLVGGGRDTQYF. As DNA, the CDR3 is TGTGCCAGCAGCTTAGTCGGGGGGGGGAGAGATACGCAGTATTTT.

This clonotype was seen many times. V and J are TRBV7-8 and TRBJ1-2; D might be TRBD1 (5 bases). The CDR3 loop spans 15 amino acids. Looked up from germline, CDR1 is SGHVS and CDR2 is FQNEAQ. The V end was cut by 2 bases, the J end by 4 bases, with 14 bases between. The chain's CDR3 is CASSLRSGKSYGYTF. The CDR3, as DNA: TGTGCCAGCAGCTTACGATCAGGGAAGAGCTATGGCTACACCTTC.

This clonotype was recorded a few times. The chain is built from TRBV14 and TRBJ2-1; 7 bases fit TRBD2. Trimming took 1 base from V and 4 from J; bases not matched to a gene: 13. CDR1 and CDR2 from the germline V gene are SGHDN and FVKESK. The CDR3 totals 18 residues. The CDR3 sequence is CASSQGGAGNPRYNEQFF. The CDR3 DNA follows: TGTGCCAGCAGCCAAGGGGGAGCGGGGAATCCGAGATACAATGAGCAGTTCTTC.

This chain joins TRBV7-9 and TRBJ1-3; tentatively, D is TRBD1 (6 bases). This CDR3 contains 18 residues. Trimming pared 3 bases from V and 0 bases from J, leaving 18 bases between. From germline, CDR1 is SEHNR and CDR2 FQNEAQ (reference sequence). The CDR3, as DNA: TGTGCCAGCAGCTTTAATCCAGGACAGACGAGCTCTGGAAACACCATATATTTT. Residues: CASSFNPGQTSSGNTIYF.